This TCR beta chain was recorded in a study of blood T cell repertoires in COVID-19. TCRdb's copy holds only in-frame clones and misses some; the assay was immunoSEQ multiplex PCR. The data hold a few hundred thousand clones, with 85% to 90% observed a single time. The length of the CDR3 is 13 residues. CDR1 is SEHNR, CDR2 FQNEAQ, per germline (reference sequence). With V trimmed by 3 bases and J by 7 bases, 3 bases remained unmatched. The sequenced sample consisted of peripheral blood. J is TRBJ1-5 and V is TRBV7-9, with 7 nucleotides matching TRBD1. This clonotype originated in a man aged 45-65 years with acute or convalescent COVID-19. The CDR3 spells CASSFWTGQPQHF. The CDR3 DNA follows: TGTGCCAGCAGCTTTTGGACAGGCCAGCCCCAGCATTTT.